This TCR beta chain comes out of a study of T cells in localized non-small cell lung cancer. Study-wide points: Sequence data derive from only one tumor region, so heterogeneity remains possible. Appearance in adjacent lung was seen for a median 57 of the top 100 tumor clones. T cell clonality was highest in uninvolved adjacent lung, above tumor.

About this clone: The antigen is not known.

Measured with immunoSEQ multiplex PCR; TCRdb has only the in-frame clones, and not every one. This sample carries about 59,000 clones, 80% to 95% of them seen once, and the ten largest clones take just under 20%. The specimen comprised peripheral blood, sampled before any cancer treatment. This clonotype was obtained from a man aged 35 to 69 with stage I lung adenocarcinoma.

CDR3 protein: CAWSEDPAFNQPQHF. In nucleotides, the CDR3 is TGTGCCTGGAGTGAGGACCCCGCCTTTAATCAGCCCCAGCATTTT. The genes are TRBV30 and TRBJ1-5; D uncertain. V was trimmed by 1 base and J by 4 bases, leaving 14 bases between them. CDR3 length: 15 residues. CDR1 is GTSNPN and CDR2 is SVGIG in the germline V gene (reference sequence).